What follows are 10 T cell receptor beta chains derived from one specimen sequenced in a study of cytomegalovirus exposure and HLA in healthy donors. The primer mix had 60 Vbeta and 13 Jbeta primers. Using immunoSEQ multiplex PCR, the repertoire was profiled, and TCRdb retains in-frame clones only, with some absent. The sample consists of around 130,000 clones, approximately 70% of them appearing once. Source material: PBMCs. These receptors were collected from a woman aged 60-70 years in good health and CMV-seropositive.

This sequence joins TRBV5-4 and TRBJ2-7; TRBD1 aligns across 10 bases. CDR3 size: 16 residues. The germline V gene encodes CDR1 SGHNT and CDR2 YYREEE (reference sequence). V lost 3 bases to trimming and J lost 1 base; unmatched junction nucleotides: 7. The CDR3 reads CASSSTGTGVSYEQYF. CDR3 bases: TGTGCCAGCAGCTCTACCGGGACAGGGGTTTCCTACGAGCAGTACTTC.

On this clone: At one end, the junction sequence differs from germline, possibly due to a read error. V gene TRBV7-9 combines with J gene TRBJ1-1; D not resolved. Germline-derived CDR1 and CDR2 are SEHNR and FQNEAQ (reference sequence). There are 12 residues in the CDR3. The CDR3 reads CSSSLGPTEAFF. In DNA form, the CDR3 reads TGTTCCAGCAGCTTAGGGCCCACTGAAGCTTTCTTT. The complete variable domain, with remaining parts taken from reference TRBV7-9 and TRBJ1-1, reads DTGVSQNPRHKITKRGQNVTFRCDPISEHNRLYWYRQTLGQGPEFLTYFQNEAQLEKSRLLSDRFSAERPKGSFSTLEIQRTEQGDSAMYLCSSSLGPTEAFFGQGTRLTVV.

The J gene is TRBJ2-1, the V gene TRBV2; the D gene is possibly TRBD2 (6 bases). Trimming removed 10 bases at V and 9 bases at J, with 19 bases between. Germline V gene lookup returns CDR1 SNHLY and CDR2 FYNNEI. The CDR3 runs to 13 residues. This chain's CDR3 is CATRVLAEGEQFF. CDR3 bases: TGTGCCACCAGGGTCCTGGCGGAGGGTGAGCAGTTCTTC.

The chain's CDR3 is CASSLAGAATEAFF. DNA of the CDR3: TGTGCCAGCAGCTTAGCAGGGGCGGCCACTGAAGCTTTCTTT. The rearrangement uses TRBV11-2 and TRBJ1-1; a possible D gene is TRBD1 (6 bases). The V gene lost 1 base and the J gene lost 4 bases, with 10 bases spanning the gap. Germline assignment: CDR1 SGHAT and CDR2 FQNNGV. The CDR3 runs 14 residues.

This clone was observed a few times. CDR3 sequence (DNA): TGCAGTGTATCGCGGGACACTGAAGCTTTCTTT. Protein: CSVSRDTEAFF. The chain carries TRBV20-1 and TRBJ1-1; D is ambiguous. Germline CDR1 DFQATT, CDR2 SNEGSKA (reference sequence). The CDR3 spans 11 residues. The ends were cut back, 7 bases at V and 3 bases at J, with 9 bases in the middle.

DNA of the CDR3: TGTGCCAGCAGCTTAGCAAGGACAGGGGGCACTGAAGCTTTCTTT. It yields the protein CASSLARTGGTEAFF. This chain connects TRBV11-2 to TRBJ1-1, with TRBD1 matching over 10 bases. The CDR3 contains 15 residues. The junction had 3 bases not matched to a gene; V was cut back by 1 base and J by 4 bases. Germline V CDR1 and CDR2: SGHAT, FQNNGV.

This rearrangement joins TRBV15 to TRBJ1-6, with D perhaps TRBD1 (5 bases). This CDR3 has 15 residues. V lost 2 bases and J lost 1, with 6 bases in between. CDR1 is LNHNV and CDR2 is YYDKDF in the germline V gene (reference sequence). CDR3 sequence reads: CATSRQGSYNSPLHF. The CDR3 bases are TGTGCCACCAGCAGACAGGGTTCCTATAATTCACCCCTCCACTTT.

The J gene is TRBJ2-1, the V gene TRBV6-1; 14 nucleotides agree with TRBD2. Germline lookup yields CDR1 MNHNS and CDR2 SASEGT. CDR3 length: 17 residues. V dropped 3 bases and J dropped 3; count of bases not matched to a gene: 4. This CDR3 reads CASSDRTSGGFYNEQFF. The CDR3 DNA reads TGTGCCAGCAGTGATCGGACTAGCGGGGGGTTCTACAATGAGCAGTTCTTC.

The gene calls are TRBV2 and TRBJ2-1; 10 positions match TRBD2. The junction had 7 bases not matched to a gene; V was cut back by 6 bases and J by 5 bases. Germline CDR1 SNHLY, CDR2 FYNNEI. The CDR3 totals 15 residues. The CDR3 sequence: CASSVGTSEHNEQFF. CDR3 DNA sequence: TGTGCCAGCAGCGTTGGGACTAGCGAACACAATGAGCAGTTCTTC.

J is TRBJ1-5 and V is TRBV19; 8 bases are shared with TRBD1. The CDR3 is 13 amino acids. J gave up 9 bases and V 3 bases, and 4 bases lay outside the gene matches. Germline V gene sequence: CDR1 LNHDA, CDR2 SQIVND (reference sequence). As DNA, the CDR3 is TGTGCCAGTAGTATCGACAGGGGCAGGCCCCAGCATTTT. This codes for CASSIDRGRPQHF.